This TCR beta chain was identified in a study of blood T cell repertoires in COVID-19. The germline V and J ends were trimmed by 2 bases and 2 bases, with 15 bases remaining between them. Germline V gene sequence: CDR1 KGHSH, CDR2 LQKENI. The CDR3 spans 16 residues. TCRdb's copy holds only in-frame clones and misses some; the assay was immunoSEQ multiplex PCR. The sample records more than 100,000 clones, 84% being singletons. The count of this clone is one. Those enrolled, adults aged roughly 18 to 90 years, came from roughly 23 US areas. The chain couples TRBV18 to TRBJ1-2; D perhaps matches TRBD1 (6 bases). The sample was PBMCs or T cells enriched from blood (not recorded which). The sequence derives from a woman between 25 and 40 years old who had recovered from COVID-19. The CDR3 DNA reads as TGTGCCAGCTCACCAATAACCACAGGGACAAACTATGGCTACACCTTC. Encoded protein: CASSPITTGTNYGYTF.